This T cell receptor beta chain is drawn from a study of blood T cell repertoires in COVID-19 (dated by TCRdb to about 2020). The study in broad terms: Samples covering the acute and convalescent phases of COVID-19 were provided by collaborators in the United States, Italy and Spain. The material from the prospective study consisted of cDNA or gDNA derived from T cells, B-cell-depleted T cells, or PBMCs. Deeply sampled blood TCRbeta repertoires from subjects exposed to, actively infected with, or recovered from COVID-19 were included in the dataset. The repertoires were made available in a free public database intended to serve as a resource for research on the immune response to SARS-CoV-2. Samples came from the ongoing ImmuneRACE study (first 160 participants) plus 1,254 subjects from 6 global collaborators. Nearly every sample came with metadata listing a de-identified subject ID, COVID-19 status, age in years and sex. Where available, HLA class I and class II types were obtained from metadata supplied by the sample provider rather than from assay-based typing. Overall study results and their limits: Clinical and demographic metadata were provided uncurated, with the amount varying by source and participant.

Of note for this clone: Its antigen remains unidentified. Nothing much larger sits one base from this clone, and base qualities are not available.

Each collaborating institution followed its own protocols to collect whole blood in K2EDTA tubes. For TCRbeta analysis, collaborators shipped samples as frozen whole blood, isolated PBMCs, or DNA extracted from either of those sample types. CDR1 MNHEY and CDR2 SVGAGI were looked up in the germline V gene. V and J lose 0 bases and 4 bases, and a span of 9 bases separates them. The CDR3 goes from the cysteine to the phenylalanine over 14 residues. Only the CDR3 DNA stays, 42 bases, in frame from base 1. TCRbeta CDR3 regions were amplified from genomic DNA using the immunoSEQ Assay, a bias-controlled multiplex PCR. Per the original workflow: Nucleated cell counts per sample were estimated from amplification of reference gene primers within the assay. Sequence reads were collapsed and filtered to measure the absolute abundance of every unique TCRbeta CDR3 rearrangement. For each sample, productive Simpson clonality was calculated by taking the square root of Simpson's diversity index across productive rearrangements. TCRdb stores this immuneACCESS table with in-frame sequences only. Part of the clones is absent; in the studies checked, under half of the shortfall reflects unresolved V genes, and no reason is known for the rest. Clone size and the V and J calls come from that table; the DNA yielded D and trimming. The sample table records 140,000 to 150,000 clones; roughly 82% of these occur just once. Roughly 10% of the sample goes to the ten largest clones.

Recombination connected TRBV6-5 to TRBJ2-5; too little of a D gene remains to name it. Sequenced: peripheral blood. This TCR was sampled from a man in his 60s with active or convalescent COVID-19. Here the CDR3 is given as CASSYSGNSETQYF. The nucleotide sequence reads TGTGCCAGCAGTTACTCGGGCAACTCAGAGACCCAGTACTTC.